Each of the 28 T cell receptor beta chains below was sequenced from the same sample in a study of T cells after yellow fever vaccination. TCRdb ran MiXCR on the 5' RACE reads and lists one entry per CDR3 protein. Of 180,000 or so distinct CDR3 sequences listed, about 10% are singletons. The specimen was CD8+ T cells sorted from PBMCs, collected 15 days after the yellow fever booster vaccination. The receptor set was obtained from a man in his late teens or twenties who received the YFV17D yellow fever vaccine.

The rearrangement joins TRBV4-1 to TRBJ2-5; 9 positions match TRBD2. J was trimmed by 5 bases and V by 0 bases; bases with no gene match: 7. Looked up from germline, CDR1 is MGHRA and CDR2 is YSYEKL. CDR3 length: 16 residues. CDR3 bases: TGCGCCAGCAGCCAAGAGTGGCTAGCGGGGAGGGAGACCCAGTACTTC. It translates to CASSQEWLAGRETQYF.

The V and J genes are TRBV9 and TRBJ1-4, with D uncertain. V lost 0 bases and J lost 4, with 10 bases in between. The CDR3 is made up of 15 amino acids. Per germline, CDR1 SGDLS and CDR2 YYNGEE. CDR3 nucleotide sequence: TGTGCCAGCAGCGTAGGTGGTGGGCATAATGAAAAACTGTTTTTT. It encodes CASSVGGGHNEKLFF.

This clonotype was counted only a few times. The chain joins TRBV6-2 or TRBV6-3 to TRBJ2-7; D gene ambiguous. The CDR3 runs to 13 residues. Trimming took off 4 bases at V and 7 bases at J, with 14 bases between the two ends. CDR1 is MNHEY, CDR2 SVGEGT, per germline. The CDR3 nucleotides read TGTGCCAGCAGTTTCTTGGGCACCCCGGAGCAGTACGTC. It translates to CASSFLGTPEQYV.

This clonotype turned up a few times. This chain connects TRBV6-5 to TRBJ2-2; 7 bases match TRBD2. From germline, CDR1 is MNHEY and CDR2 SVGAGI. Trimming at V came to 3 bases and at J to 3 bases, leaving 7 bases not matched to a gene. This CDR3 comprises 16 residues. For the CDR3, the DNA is TGTGCCAGCAGTTATTCTTTGGGGGGGGACACCGGGGAGCTGTTTTTT. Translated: CASSYSLGGDTGELFF.

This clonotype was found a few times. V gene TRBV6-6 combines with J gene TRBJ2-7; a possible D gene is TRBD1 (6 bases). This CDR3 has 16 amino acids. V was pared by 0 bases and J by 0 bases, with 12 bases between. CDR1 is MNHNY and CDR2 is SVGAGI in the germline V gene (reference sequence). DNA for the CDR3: TGTGCCAGCAGTTACTCGAGGACGGGACACTCCTACGAGCAGTACTTC. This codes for CASSYSRTGHSYEQYF.

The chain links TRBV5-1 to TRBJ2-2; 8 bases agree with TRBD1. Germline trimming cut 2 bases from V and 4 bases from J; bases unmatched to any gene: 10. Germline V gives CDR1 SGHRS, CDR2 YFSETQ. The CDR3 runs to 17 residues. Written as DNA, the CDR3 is TGCGCCAGCAGCTTCTATTCACAGGGGGGAATCACCGGGGAGCTGTTTTTT. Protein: CASSFYSQGGITGELFF.

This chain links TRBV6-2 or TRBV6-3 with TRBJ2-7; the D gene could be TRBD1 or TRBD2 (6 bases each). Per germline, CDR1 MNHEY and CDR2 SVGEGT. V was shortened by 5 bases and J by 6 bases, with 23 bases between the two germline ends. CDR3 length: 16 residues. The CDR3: CASSKTGTHRGGEQYF. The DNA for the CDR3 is TGTGCCAGCAGTAAGACCGGGACTCATAGAGGGGGCGAGCAGTACTTC.

CDR3 coding DNA: TGTGCCAGCAGTTACTCTTCAGGGGCCGCACGGGGTGAGCAGTTCTTC. Its translation is CASSYSSGAARGEQFF. The chain couples TRBV6-5 to TRBJ2-1, with D perhaps TRBD1 (6 bases). Germline V CDR1 and CDR2: MNHEY, SVGAGI. The CDR3 length is 16 residues. The V end lost 0 bases, the J end lost 9 bases, and 18 bases lay between the germline ends.

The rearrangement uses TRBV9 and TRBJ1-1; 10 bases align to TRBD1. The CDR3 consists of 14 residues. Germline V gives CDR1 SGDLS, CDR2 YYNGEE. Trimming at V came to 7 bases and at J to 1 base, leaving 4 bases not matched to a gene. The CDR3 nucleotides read TGTGCCAGCGGGGGGACAGGGGAGAACACTGAAGCTTTCTTT. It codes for CASGGTGENTEAFF.

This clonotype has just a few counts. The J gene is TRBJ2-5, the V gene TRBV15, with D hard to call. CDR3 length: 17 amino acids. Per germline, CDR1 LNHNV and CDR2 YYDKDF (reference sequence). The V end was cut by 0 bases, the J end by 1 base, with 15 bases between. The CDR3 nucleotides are TGTGCCACCAGCAGAGATGAAGACTTTGACCTCCAAGAGACCCAGTACTTC. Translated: CATSRDEDFDLQETQYF.

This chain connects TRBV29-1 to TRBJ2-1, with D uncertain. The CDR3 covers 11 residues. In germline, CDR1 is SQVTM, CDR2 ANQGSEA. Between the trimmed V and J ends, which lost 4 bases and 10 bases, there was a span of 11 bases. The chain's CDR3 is CSVGGSVEQFF. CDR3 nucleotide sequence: TGCAGCGTTGGGGGATCAGTAGAGCAGTTCTTC.

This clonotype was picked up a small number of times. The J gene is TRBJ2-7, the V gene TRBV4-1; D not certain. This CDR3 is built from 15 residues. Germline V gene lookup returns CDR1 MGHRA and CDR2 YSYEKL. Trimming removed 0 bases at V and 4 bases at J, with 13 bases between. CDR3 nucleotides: TGCGCCAGCAGCCAAGAACCGGTCGGGCAGTACGAGCAGTACTTC. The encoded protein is CASSQEPVGQYEQYF.

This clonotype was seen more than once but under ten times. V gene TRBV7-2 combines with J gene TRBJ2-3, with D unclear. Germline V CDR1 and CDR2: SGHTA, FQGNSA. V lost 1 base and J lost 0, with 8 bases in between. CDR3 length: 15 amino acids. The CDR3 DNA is TGTGCCAGCAGCTTAGTAGCAGCGAGCACAGATACGCAGTATTTT. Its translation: CASSLVAASTDTQYF. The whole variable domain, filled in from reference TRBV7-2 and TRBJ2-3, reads GAGVSQSPSNKVTEKGKDVELRCDPISGHTALYWYRQSLGQGLEFLIYFQGNSAPDKSGLPSDRFSAERTGGSVSTLTIQRTQQEDSAVYLCASSLVAASTDTQYFGPGTRLTVL.

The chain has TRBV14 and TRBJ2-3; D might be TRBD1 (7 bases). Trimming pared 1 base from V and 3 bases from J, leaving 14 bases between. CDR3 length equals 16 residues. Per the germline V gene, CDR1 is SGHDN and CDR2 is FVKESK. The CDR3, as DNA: TGTGCCAGCAGCCAAGTGACAGGGAGGTGGACAGATACGCAGTATTTT. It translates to CASSQVTGRWTDTQYF.

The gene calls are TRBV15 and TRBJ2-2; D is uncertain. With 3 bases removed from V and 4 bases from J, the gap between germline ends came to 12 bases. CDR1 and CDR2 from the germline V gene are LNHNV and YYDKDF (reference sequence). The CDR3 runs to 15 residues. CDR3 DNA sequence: TGTGCCACCAGCAGCCGATTGGATATCACCGGGGAGCTGTTTTTT. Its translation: CATSSRLDITGELFF.

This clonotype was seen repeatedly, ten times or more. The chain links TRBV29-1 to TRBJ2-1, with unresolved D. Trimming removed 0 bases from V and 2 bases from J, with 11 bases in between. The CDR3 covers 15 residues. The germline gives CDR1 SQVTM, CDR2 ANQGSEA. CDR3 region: CSVEDPTRAYNEQFF. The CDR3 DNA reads TGCAGCGTTGAAGATCCCACACGTGCCTACAATGAGCAGTTCTTC.

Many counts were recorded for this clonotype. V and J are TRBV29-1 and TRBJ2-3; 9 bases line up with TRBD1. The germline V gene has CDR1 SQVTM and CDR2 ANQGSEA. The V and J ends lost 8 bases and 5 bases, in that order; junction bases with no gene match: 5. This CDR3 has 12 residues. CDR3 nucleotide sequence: TGCAGCATCGGGACAGGGCAAGATACGCAGTATTTT. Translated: CSIGTGQDTQYF.

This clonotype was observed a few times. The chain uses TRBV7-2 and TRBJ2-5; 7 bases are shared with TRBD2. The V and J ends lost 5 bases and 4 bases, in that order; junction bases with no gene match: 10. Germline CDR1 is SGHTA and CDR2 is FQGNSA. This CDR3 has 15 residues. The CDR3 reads CASSRVPTSVETQYF. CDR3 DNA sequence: TGTGCCAGCAGCCGGGTTCCAACTAGCGTAGAGACCCAGTACTTC.

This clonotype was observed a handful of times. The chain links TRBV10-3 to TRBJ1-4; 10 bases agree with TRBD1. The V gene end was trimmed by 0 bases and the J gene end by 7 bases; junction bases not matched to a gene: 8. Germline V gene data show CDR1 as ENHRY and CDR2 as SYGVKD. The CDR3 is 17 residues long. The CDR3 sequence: CAISESWDRGTSEKLFF. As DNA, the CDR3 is TGTGCCATCAGTGAGTCCTGGGACAGGGGAACCAGTGAAAAACTGTTTTTT.

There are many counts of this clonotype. The CDR3 sequence is CASSLVFYSPSVFGFGFNYGYTF. CDR3 in DNA: TGCGCCAGCAGCTTGGTATTTTATTCTCCGTCGGTCTTTGGTTTCGGCTTTAACTATGGCTACACCTTC. The chain employs TRBV5-1 and TRBJ1-2; D unresolved. There are 23 residues in the CDR3. Germline CDR1 SGHRS, CDR2 YFSETQ. V was pared by 0 bases and J by 1 base, with 34 bases between.

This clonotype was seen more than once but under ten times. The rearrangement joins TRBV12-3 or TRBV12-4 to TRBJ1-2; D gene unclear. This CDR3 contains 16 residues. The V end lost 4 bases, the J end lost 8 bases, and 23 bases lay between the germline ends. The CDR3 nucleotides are TGTGCCAGCAGTTCTGGGTCCCGGGCCCTCTTCTTAGGCTACACCTTC. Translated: CASSSGSRALFLGYTF.

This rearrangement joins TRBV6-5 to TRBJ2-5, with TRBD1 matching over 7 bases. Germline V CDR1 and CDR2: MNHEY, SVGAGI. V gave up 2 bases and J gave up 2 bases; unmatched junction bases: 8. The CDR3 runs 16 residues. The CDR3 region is CASSYVTGPFQETQYF. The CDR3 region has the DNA TGTGCCAGCAGTTACGTGACAGGGCCTTTTCAAGAGACCCAGTACTTC.

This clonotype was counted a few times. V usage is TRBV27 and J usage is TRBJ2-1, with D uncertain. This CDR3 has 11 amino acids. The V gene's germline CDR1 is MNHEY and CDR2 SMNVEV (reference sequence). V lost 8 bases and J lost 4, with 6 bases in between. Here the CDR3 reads CASGRYNEQFF. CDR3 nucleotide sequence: TGTGCCAGCGGGCGTTACAATGAGCAGTTCTTC.

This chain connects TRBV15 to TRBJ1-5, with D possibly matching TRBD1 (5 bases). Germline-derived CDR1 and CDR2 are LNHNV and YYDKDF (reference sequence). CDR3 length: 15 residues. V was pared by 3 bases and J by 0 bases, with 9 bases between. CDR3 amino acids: CATSRYGGSNQPQHF. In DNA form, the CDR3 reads TGTGCCACCAGCAGGTACGGGGGTAGCAATCAGCCCCAGCATTTT.

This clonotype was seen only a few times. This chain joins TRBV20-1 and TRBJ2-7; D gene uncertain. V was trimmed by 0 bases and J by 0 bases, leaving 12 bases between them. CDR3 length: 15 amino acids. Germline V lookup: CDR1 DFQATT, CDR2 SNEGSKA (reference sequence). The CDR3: CSARDLSSSSYEQYF. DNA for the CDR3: TGCAGTGCTAGAGATCTGTCCTCGAGCTCCTACGAGCAGTACTTC.

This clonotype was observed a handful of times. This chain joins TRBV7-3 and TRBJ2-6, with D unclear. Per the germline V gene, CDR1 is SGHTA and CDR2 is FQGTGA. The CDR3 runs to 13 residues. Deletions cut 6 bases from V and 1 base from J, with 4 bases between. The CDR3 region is CASRKSGANVLTF. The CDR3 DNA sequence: TGTGCCAGCAGGAAATCTGGGGCCAACGTCCTGACTTTC.

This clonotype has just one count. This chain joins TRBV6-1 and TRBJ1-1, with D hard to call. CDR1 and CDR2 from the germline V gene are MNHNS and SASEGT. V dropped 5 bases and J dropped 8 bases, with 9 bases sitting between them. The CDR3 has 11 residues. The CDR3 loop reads CASSRPQEAFF. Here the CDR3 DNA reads TGTGCCAGCAGTCGCCCCCAGGAAGCTTTCTTT.

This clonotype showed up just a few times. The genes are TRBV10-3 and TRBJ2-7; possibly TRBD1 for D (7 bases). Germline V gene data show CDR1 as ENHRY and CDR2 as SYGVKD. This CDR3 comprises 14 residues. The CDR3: CASGEDRVGSEQYF. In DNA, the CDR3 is TGTGCTTCGGGAGAAGACAGGGTTGGATCCGAGCAGTACTTC.